The rows below give T cell receptor beta chains drawn from one sample of a study of metastatic and nonmetastatic thyroid tumors. Through MiXCR, TCRdb re-clonotyped the PCR reads. The sample lists 35,000 to 50,000 clones, about 4.2% occurring once. Sequenced material: blood. Every receptor here comes from a female donor with papillary thyroid cancer or a benign thyroid nodule (not recorded which). Some clones in this sample may be carry-over from other donors' samples. Each CDR3 is given with its conserved first and last residue. D genes are given only for firm matches. A clone size is listed for some rows: how often the clone was seen (once, few, many), or a class if it is expanded.

TRBD1	TRBV7-3	many	TRBJ2-1	TGTGCCAGCAGTCCTCGGGACAGGGGGTTCTACAATGAGCAGTTCTTC	CASSPRDRGFYNEQFF
-	TRBV20-1	many	TRBJ2-3	TGCAGTGCTAGAGACTGGGTCAGGGGCGGCACAGATACGCAGTATTTT	CSARDWVRGGTDTQYF
TRBD2	TRBV2	many	TRBJ2-1	TGTGCCACCATTCAAGGGATAGCGGGAAGGACCCTTTACGCTGAGCAGTTCTTC	CATIQGIAGRTLYAEQFF
-	TRBV5-1	many	TRBJ2-7	TGCGCCAGCAGCTTGGCGGTTGCTTCGGGTTACGGGCAGTACTTC	CASSLAVASGYGQYF
TRBD2	TRBV24-1	few	TRBJ2-5	TGTGCCACCAGTGATTCGGCGGGAGTGAGAGAGACCCAGTACTTC	CATSDSAGVRETQYF
-	TRBV29-1	many	TRBJ2-5	TGCAGCGCAGGAAGACTAGATCAGGAGACCCAGTACTTC	CSAGRLDQETQYF
TRBD2	TRBV5-5	many	TRBJ2-7	TGTGCCAGCAGCTTAGCTGCGGGAGACGAGCAGTACTTC	CASSLAAGDEQYF
-	TRBV15	many	TRBJ2-7	TGTGCCACCAGCAGAGATCGGCCTTACGAGCAGTACTTC	CATSRDRPYEQYF
TRBD2	TRBV6-2/TRBV6-3	many	TRBJ2-7	TGTGCCAGCAGTTACTCGAAAATTAGCGGGACCCCTGCCTACGAGCAGTACTTC	CASSYSKISGTPAYEQYF
-	TRBV28	-	TRBJ1-2	TGTGCCAGCAGTTTACTGGGTCGTCATGGCTACACCTTC	CASSLLGRHGYTF
-	TRBV12-3/TRBV12-4	few	TRBJ2-2	TGTGCCAGCAGTTCCACAGGCACCGGAGAGCTGTTTTTT	CASSSTGTGELFF
-	TRBV9	many	TRBJ1-1	TGTGCCAGCAGCGAAACCCCAACCACAGGCCCGAACACTGAAGCTTTCTTT	CASSETPTTGPNTEAFF
-	TRBV3-1	many	TRBJ1-3	TGTGCCAGCAGCAAGGGCGAGTCTGGAAACACCATATATTTT	CASSKGESGNTIYF
-	TRBV30	many	TRBJ1-2	TGTGCCTGGAGCAGAACAAGTGGGGGGACCTATGGCTACACCTTC	CAWSRTSGGTYGYTF
TRBD1	TRBV29-1	many	TRBJ2-7	TGCAGCGGAGGGGACAGCTACGAGCAGTACTTC	CSGGDSYEQYF
TRBD2	TRBV14	many	TRBJ2-3	TGTGCCAGCCGTCGGGGGGAGACGCAGTATTTT	CASRRGETQYF
-	TRBV6-5	many	TRBJ2-3	TGTGCCAGCAGTTACGGGAGTAGAGCAGATACGCAGTATTTT	CASSYGSRADTQYF
-	TRBV6-1	-	TRBJ2-1	TGTGCCAGCAGGAGATTAGCTGGAGGTGCCTACAATGAGGAGTTCTTC	CASRRLAGGAYNEEFF
-	TRBV6-1	many	TRBJ2-3	TGTGCCAGCAGTCGAATCCCAGAGAGCACAGATACGCAGTATTTT	CASSRIPESTDTQYF
-	TRBV11-2	many	TRBJ1-1	TGTGCCAGCAGCCCACCAATGGGCACTGAAGCTTTCTTT	CASSPPMGTEAFF
-	TRBV19	many	TRBJ2-2	TGTGCCAGTAGTATAGATTGGTACACCGGGGAGCTGTTTTTT	CASSIDWYTGELFF
TRBD1	TRBV10-3	-	TRBJ2-2	TGTGCCATCATATGGGACAGGGGGTCCGGCGAGCTGTTTTTT	CAIIWDRGSGELFF